This T cell receptor (beta chain) was obtained from a study of blood T cells in healthy people across ages (dated by TCRdb to 2015 to 2017). For the study in its entirety: Template switching captured roughly one uniquely barcoded TCR beta cDNA molecule per two T cells in model experiments. The study measured age-related changes in TCR beta repertoire diversity using deep sequencing normalized with unique cDNA molecular identifiers. To avoid experimental bias, donors of different ages were randomly spread across the sequencing lanes. Two additional independent replicas of 1 million unique cDNA reads from the same blood draw were analyzed for two donors (one aged 18 to 30 and one aged 80 or older). The donors were divided into four age groups: young (average 16 years), middle-aged (approximately 41), aged (around 59) and long-lived (approximately 74).

The investigation overall reported the following: Compared with the aged group, more naive CD4+ T cells, fewer expanded clones and increased TCR diversity were shown by the long-lived group, suggesting age selection. Observed TCR beta diversity correlated strongly with the percentage of naive T cells measured by flow cytometry. Estimates of total diversity based on one million sequenced T cells were regarded as lower bounds and as underestimates. Bulk unsorted PBMC profiling prevented conclusive comparison of naive and antigen-experienced compartments. Observed TCR beta diversity per million T cells fell roughly linearly with age, and a significant reduction was already apparent by age around 36. Because donor CMV infection status was unknown, age-related changes in expanded clonotypes were potentially confounded.

Donors were about 36 systemically healthy Caucasian individuals from Russia aged 6 to 90 years. Around 9.7 milliliters of peripheral blood were collected from each donor into EDTA-treated Vacutainer tubes. PBMCs were isolated by Ficoll-Paque density-gradient centrifugation, with at least 6 million obtained per sample. Total RNA, at least 6 micrograms per sample, was extracted from PBMCs with Trizol reagent. For every donor, flow cytometry on a PBMC aliquot measured the percentage of naive CD45RAhigh/CD27high T cells. This clonotype was observed many times. The antigen it binds to is not known. Per-base quality was not reported, and no clone a single base away is much larger than it. Libraries came from 5' RACE. TCRdb shows the sequencer as Illumina HiSeq 2500. A second PCR of about 7 to 12 cycles was run with a J-beta primer mix and a sample-barcoded 5' primer. A unique molecular identifier was introduced onto each TCR beta cDNA molecule by a template-switch 5' adaptor carrying 12 random nucleotides. Each sample yielded at least 2.5 million CDR3-containing paired-end reads. The Mint cDNA synthesis kit, primed by a TRBC-specific oligonucleotide, was used to synthesize first-strand cDNA from all RNA. Following uracil-DNA glycosylase treatment, all cDNA underwent a first 18-cycle PCR with the universal primers M1SS and BC2_uni_R. The source study handled its data this way. Each sample was normalized by randomly selecting 1 million high-quality reads, each carrying a distinct molecular identifier. Instead of being binned into consensus sequences, reads that shared molecular identifiers were thrown out. MiTCR, run with a Q25 quality threshold and the strictest error-elimination algorithm, handled CDR3 identification, clonotype clustering and error correction. A nonparametric unseen species model using Euler transformation provided a lower-bound estimate of total TCR beta diversity. TCRdb cleaned the public reads at Q25 with fastp, built clones with MiXCR and kept in-frame beta chains. Records with the same CDR3 protein are collapsed into one entry carrying the most frequent genes and DNA. None of the V and J calls come from the authors' own analysis; TCRdb made them. The sample profile shows 700,000 to 900,000 distinct CDR3 sequences; 40% to 65% of them were found once. Of the sample, approximately 40% is held by the ten largest clones.

The CDR3, cysteine through phenylalanine, is 13 amino acids long. CDR3 DNA is the only sequence kept; it has 39 bases, read in frame from the first base. Trimming costs V 4 bases and J 10 bases, and their ends lie 14 bases apart. The germline V gene gives CDR1 as SGHDN and CDR2 as FVKESK. The TCR was taken from a man older than 75 in good health. Specimen: blood. This chain joins TRBV14 to TRBJ2-1; the D gene is perhaps TRBD2, from 7 matching bases. The nucleotide sequence is TGTGCCAGCAGCCTGGTGCGGGGGCGGGAGCAGTTCTTC. Its protein product is CASSLVRGREQFF.